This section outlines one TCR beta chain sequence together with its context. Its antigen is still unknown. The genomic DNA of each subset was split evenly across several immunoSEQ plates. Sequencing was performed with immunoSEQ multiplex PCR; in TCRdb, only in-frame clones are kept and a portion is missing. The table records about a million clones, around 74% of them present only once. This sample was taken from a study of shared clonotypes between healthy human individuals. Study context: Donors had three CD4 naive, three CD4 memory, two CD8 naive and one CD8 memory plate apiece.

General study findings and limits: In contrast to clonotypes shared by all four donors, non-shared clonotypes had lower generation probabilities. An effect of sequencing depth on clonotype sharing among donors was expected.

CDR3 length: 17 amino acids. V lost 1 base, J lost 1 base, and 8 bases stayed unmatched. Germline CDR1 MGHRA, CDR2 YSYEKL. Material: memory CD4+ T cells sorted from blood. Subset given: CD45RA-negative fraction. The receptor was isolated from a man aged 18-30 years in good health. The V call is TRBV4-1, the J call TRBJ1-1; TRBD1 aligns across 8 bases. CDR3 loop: CASSQGQGAGRNTEAFF. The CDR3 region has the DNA TGCGCCAGCAGCCAAGGCCAGGGGGCGGGAAGGAACACTGAAGCTTTCTTT.